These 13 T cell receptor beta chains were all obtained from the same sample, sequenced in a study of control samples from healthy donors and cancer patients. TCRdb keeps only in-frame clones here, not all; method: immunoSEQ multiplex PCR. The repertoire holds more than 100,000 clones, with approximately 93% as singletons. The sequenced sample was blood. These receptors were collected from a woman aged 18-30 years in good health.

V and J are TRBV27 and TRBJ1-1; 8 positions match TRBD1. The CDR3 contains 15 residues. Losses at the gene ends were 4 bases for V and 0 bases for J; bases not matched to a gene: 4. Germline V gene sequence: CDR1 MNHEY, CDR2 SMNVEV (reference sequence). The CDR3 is CASSSTGVMNTEAFF. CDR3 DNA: TGTGCCAGCAGTTCGACAGGGGTGATGAACACTGAAGCTTTCTTT.

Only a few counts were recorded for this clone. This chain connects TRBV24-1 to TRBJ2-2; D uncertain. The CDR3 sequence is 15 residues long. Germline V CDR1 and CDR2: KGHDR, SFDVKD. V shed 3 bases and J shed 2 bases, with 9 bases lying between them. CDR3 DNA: TGTGCCACCAGTGATCGCCAGGCTAACACCGGGGAGCTGTTTTTT. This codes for CATSDRQANTGELFF.

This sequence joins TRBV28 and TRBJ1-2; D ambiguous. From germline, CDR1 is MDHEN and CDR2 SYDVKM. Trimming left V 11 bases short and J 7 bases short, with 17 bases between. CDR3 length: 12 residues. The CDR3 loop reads CALSRAGFGYTF. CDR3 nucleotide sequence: TGTGCCCTCAGCCGGGCTGGTTTTGGCTACACCTTC.

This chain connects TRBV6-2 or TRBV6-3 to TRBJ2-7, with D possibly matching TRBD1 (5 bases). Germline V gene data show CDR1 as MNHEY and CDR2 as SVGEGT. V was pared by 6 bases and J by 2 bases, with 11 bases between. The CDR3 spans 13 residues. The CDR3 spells CASSLDMPYEQYF. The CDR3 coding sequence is TGTGCCAGCAGCTTGGACATGCCCTACGAGCAGTACTTC.

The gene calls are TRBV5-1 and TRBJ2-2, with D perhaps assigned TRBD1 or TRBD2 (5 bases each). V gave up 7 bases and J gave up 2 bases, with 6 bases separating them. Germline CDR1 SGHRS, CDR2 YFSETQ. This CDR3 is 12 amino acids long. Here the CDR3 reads CASGGNTGELFF. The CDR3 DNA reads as TGCGCCAGCGGGGGAAACACCGGGGAGCTGTTTTTT.

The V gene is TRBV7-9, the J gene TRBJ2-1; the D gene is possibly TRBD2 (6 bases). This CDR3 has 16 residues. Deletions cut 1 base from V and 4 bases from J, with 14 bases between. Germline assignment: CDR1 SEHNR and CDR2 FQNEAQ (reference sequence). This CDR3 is CASSLEPGLQYNEQFF. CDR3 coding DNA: TGTGCCAGCAGCTTAGAACCGGGACTGCAATACAATGAGCAGTTCTTC.

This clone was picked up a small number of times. The CDR3 region has the DNA TGTGCCAGCACCCCCCGAGCGGGAGGGGGCTATGGCTACACCTTC. Amino acids: CASTPRAGGGYGYTF. The chain joins TRBV5-6 to TRBJ1-2; perhaps TRBD1 as D (6 bases). Looked up from germline, CDR1 is SGHDT and CDR2 is YYEEEE. The CDR3 extends over 15 amino acids. V lost 6 bases and J 4 bases, leaving 19 bases between the germline ends.

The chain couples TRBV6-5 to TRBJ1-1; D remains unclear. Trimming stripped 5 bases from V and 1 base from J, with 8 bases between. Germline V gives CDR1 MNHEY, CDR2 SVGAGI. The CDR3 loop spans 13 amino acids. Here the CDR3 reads CASSLPRNTEAFF. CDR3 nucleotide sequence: TGTGCCAGCAGTCTCCCCCGGAACACTGAAGCTTTCTTT.

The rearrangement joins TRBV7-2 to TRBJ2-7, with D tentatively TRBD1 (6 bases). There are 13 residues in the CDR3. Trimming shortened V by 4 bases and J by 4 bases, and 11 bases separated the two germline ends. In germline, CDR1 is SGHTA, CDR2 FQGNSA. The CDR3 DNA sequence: TGTGCCAGCAGCTGGGACATTGGGTACGAGCAGTACTTC. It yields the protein CASSWDIGYEQYF.

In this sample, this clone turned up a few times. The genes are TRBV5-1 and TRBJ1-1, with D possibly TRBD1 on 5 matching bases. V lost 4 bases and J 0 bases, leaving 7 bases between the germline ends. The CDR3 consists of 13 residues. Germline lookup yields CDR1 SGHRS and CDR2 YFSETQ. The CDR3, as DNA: TGCGCCAGCAGCGCGACAGTGAACACTGAAGCTTTCTTT. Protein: CASSATVNTEAFF.

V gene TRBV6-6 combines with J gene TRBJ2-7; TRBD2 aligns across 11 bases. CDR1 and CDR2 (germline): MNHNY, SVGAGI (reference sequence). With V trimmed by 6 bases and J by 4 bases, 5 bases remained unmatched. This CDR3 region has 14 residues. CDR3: CASSRLAGQYEQYF. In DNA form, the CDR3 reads TGTGCCAGCAGCAGACTAGCGGGGCAATACGAGCAGTACTTC.

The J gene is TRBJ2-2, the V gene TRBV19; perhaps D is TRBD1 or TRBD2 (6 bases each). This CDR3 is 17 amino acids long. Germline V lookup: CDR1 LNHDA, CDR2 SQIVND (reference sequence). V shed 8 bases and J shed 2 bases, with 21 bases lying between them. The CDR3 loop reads CASEQGGRSQNTGELFF. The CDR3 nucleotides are TGTGCCAGTGAACAGGGAGGTAGGTCCCAAAACACCGGGGAGCTGTTTTTT.

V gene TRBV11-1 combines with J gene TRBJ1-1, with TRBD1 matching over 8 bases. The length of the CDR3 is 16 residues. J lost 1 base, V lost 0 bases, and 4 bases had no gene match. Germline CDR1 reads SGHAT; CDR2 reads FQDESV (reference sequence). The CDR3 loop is CASSLARQGANTEAFF. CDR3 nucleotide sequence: TGTGCCAGCAGCTTAGCGCGGCAGGGGGCGAACACTGAAGCTTTCTTT.